A single sample gave rise to the 12 T cell receptor beta chains below, sequenced in a study of blood T cell repertoires in COVID-19. Generated by immunoSEQ multiplex PCR, the TCRdb table keeps only in-frame clones and is missing some. The sample holds about 54,000 clones, roughly 87% seen once. Material for sequencing was peripheral blood. The origin of the receptors is a woman aged 60-75 years with acute or convalescent COVID-19.

The chain joins TRBV6-1 to TRBJ1-1; 7 positions match TRBD1. CDR3 length: 16 amino acids. Germline V lookup: CDR1 MNHNS, CDR2 SASEGT. V dropped 4 bases and J dropped 1; count of bases not matched to a gene: 9. DNA for the CDR3: TGTGCCAGCAGTGGCAGGGGGGAGATGAAGAACACTGAAGCTTTCTTT. Protein product: CASSGRGEMKNTEAFF.

This clone was recorded only once. The genes are TRBV5-4 and TRBJ1-2; D unclear. The ends were cut back, 4 bases at V and 6 bases at J, with 16 bases in the middle. This CDR3 region has 14 residues. Germline V gene data show CDR1 as SGHNT and CDR2 as YYREEE (reference sequence). CDR3 region: CASSPPRPADGYTF. The CDR3 region has the DNA TGTGCCAGCAGCCCCCCGCGGCCCGCGGATGGCTACACCTTC.

This sequence joins TRBV11-3 and TRBJ2-1; 10 nucleotides line up with TRBD1. CDR1 is SGHNT and CDR2 is YENEEA in the germline V gene. The CDR3 runs to 17 residues. V shed 5 bases and J 5 bases; nucleotides not matched to a gene: 12. CDR3 nucleotides: TGTGCCAGCAGCCCCCAAGACAGGGGGCGAAAACACAATGAGCAGTTCTTC. It encodes CASSPQDRGRKHNEQFF.

The chain links TRBV2 to TRBJ1-3; 7 bases agree with TRBD1. Trimming cost V 6 bases and J 1 base; bases outside gene matches: 6. In germline, CDR1 is SNHLY, CDR2 FYNNEI. The CDR3 runs to 15 residues. CDR3 amino acids: CASRSRQGSGNTIYF. CDR3 nucleotides: TGTGCCAGCAGAAGCCGACAGGGTTCTGGAAACACCATATATTTT.

The chain recombines TRBV3-1 (or the pseudogene TRBV3-2) with TRBJ2-3, with D possibly being TRBD2 (6 bases). The CDR3 extends over 15 amino acids. Trimming stripped 0 bases from V and 6 bases from J, with 13 bases between. Germline CDR1 LGHDT, CDR2 YNNKEL (reference sequence). As DNA, the CDR3 is TGTGCCAGCAGCCAAGACAAGAGGAGGGGTGATACGCAGTATTTT. Amino acids: CASSQDKRRGDTQYF.

The CDR3 DNA sequence: TGTGCCAGCAGTGACCAGGCGGGAGAGACCCAGTACTTC. As protein: CASSDQAGETQYF. The chain combines TRBV6-1 with TRBJ2-5; possible D gene TRBD2, 5 bases. The CDR3 extends over 13 amino acids. Trimming stripped 3 bases from V and 4 bases from J, with 9 bases between. Germline V gene sequence: CDR1 MNHNS, CDR2 SASEGT.

This chain uses TRBV7-7 with TRBJ2-5, with D possibly matching TRBD2 (6 bases). This CDR3 is 15 amino acids long. With 4 bases removed from V and 4 bases from J, the gap between germline ends came to 16 bases. The V gene's germline CDR1 is SSHAT and CDR2 FNYEAQ (reference sequence). CDR3 DNA: TGTGCCAGCAGCTCGGGCGGGACCCGCGCAGAGACCCAGTACTTC. This codes for CASSSGGTRAETQYF.

The chain recombines TRBV7-9 with TRBJ2-1; TRBD2 aligns across 11 bases. With V trimmed by 5 bases and J by 5 bases, 5 bases remained unmatched. The CDR3 is 15 amino acids. Germline-derived CDR1 and CDR2 are SEHNR and FQNEAQ (reference sequence). The CDR3, as DNA: TGTGCCAGCAGCAAGACTAGCGGGATTGACAATGAGCAGTTCTTC. Amino acid sequence: CASSKTSGIDNEQFF. Full variable domain (remainder filled in from reference TRBV7-9 and TRBJ2-1): DTGVSQNPRHKITKRGQNVTFRCDPISEHNRLYWYRQTLGQGPEFLTYFQNEAQLEKSRLLSDRFSAERPKGSFSTLEIQRTEQGDSAMYLCASSKTSGIDNEQFFGPGTRLTVL.

The V call is TRBV18, the J call TRBJ1-3; D gene unclear. Germline V gene data show CDR1 as KGHSH and CDR2 as LQKENI. Trimming cost V 2 bases and J 0 bases, with 11 bases left between them. The CDR3 contains 16 residues. The CDR3 loop reads CASSPTTTNSGNTIYF. Written as DNA, the CDR3 is TGTGCCAGCTCACCAACAACAACCAACTCTGGAAACACCATATATTTT.

V is TRBV3-1 (or the pseudogene TRBV3-2) and J is TRBJ2-3, with TRBD1 matching 7 bases. Trimming removed 4 bases from V and 9 bases from J; junction bases left unmatched: 7. Germline values: CDR1 LGHDT, CDR2 YNNKEL (reference sequence). CDR3 length equals 13 residues. CDR3 amino acids: CASSRGQGGTQYF. CDR3 DNA: TGTGCCAGCAGCCGAGGGCAAGGGGGCACGCAGTATTTT.

V gene TRBV4-1 combines with J gene TRBJ1-2, with TRBD1 matching over 10 bases. The CDR3 runs 15 residues. With V trimmed by 4 bases and J by 5 bases, 7 bases remained unmatched. Per the germline V gene, CDR1 is MGHRA and CDR2 is YSYEKL. In DNA, the CDR3 is TGCGCCAGCAGCCGGTCCGGGACAGGGGAATATGGCTACACCTTC. Its protein is CASSRSGTGEYGYTF.

The chain is built from TRBV2 and TRBJ1-2; no firm D call. The CDR3 spans 12 residues. Trimming pared 2 bases from V and 7 bases from J, leaving 8 bases between. The germline V gene has CDR1 SNHLY and CDR2 FYNNEI. CDR3 in amino acids: CASSESAGGYTF. Here the CDR3 DNA reads TGTGCCAGCAGTGAATCAGCAGGTGGCTACACCTTC.